The sequence of this TCR beta chain was determined in a study of shared T cell receptors in the human thymus. This CDR3 is built from 14 residues. Germline-derived CDR1 and CDR2 are SGHTA and FQGNSA. With 1 base removed from V and 2 bases from J, the gap between germline ends came to 9 bases. The method was immunoSEQ multiplex PCR; TCRdb's version includes in-frame clones alone and lacks a portion of them. Seen here are approximately 760,000 clones, 80% to 90% observed once, and the top ten hold approximately 0.01%. The same sample was also studied in work on human thymus T cells. That paper states: Surgeons resected thymus tissue during corrective heart surgery. It looked as if thymic and blood repertoires used V and J genes in a biased way. A high degree of thymic repertoire overlap among unrelated individuals was reported in related research.

The source is a girl younger than two with a congenital heart defect. The chain joins TRBV7-2 to TRBJ2-7; no reliable D call. Sequencing was done on a sample of thymocytes. The CDR3 region has the DNA TGTGCCAGCAGCTTAGGCCCTAGGACCTACGAGCAGTACTTC. Amino acid sequence: CASSLGPRTYEQYF.